This T cell receptor (beta chain) originates from a study of T cell changes during pregnancy in multiple sclerosis. The protocol was immunoSEQ multiplex PCR, while the TCRdb copy is restricted to in-frame clones and leaves out a portion. The table lists about 40,000 clones, less than 95% of them singletons, with more than 1.5% in the top ten. The source of this sequence is a female donor with multiple sclerosis, enrolled in a pregnancy study. This sample comprised peripheral blood, obtained in the third trimester of pregnancy.

CDR3 nucleotide sequence: TGTGCCAGCAGCGAGCAAAGTAGGAACACTGAAGCTTTCTTT. Encoded protein: CASSEQSRNTEAFF. V and J are TRBV5-4 and TRBJ1-1; D is undetermined. The germline V gene has CDR1 SGHNT and CDR2 YYREEE (reference sequence). Trimming pared 4 bases from V and 1 base from J, leaving 11 bases between. This CDR3 region has 14 residues.